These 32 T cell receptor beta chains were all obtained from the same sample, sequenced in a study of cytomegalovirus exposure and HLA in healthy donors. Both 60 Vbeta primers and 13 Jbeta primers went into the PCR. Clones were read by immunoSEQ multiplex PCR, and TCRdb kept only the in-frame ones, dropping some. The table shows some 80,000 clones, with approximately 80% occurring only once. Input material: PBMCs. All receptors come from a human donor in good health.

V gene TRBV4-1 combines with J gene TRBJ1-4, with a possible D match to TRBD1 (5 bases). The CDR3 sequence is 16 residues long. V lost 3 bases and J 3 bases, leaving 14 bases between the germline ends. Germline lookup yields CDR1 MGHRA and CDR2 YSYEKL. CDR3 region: CASSQVVGTSNEKLFF. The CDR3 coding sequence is TGCGCCAGCAGCCAGGTGGTAGGGACTTCTAATGAAAAACTGTTTTTT.

CDR3 sequence: CASRALAGVYEQYF. The CDR3 coding sequence is TGTGCCAGCAGGGCGCTAGCGGGGGTTTACGAGCAGTACTTC. The chain is built from TRBV11-2 and TRBJ2-7, with TRBD2 matching over 10 bases. The ends lost 6 bases at V and 4 bases at J; junction bases unmatched: 6. Germline CDR1 SGHAT, CDR2 FQNNGV. This CDR3 region has 14 residues.

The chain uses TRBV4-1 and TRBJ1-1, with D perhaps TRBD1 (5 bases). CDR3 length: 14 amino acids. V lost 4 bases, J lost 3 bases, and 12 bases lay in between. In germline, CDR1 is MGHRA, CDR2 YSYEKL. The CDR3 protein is CASSRTTDYTEAFF. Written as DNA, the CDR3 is TGCGCCAGCAGCCGAACGACAGATTACACTGAAGCTTTCTTT.

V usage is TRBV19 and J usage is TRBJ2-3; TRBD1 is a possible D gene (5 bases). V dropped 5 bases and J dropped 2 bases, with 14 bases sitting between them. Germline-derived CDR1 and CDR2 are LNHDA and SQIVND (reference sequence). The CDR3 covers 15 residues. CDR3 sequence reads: CASSLTRAITDTQYF. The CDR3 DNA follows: TGTGCCAGTAGTCTCACCAGGGCTATCACAGATACGCAGTATTTT.

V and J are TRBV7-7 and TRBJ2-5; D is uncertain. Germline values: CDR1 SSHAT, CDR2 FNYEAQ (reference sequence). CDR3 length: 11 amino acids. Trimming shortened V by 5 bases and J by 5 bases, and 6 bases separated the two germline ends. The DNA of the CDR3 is TGTGCCAGCAGCGCCGGGGAGACCCAGTACTTC. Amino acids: CASSAGETQYF.

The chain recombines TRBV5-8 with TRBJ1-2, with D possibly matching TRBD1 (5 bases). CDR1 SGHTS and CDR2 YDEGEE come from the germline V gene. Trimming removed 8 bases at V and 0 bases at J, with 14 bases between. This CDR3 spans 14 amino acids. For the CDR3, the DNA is TGTGCCAGTCCCGGGACTAGCACTAACTATGGCTACACCTTC. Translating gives CASPGTSTNYGYTF.

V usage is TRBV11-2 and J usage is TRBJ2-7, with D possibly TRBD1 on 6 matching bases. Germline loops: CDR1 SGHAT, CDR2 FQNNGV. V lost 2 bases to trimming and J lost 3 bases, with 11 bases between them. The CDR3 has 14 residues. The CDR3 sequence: CASSLPHRVYEQYF. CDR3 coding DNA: TGTGCCAGCAGCTTACCTCACAGGGTCTACGAGCAGTACTTC.

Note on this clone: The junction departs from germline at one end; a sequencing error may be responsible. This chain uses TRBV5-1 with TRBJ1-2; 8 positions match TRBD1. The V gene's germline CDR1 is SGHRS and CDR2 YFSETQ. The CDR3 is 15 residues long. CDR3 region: CASSTGTGGDYGYPF. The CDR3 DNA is TGCGCCAGCAGCACTGGGACAGGTGGAGACTATGGCTACCCCTTC.

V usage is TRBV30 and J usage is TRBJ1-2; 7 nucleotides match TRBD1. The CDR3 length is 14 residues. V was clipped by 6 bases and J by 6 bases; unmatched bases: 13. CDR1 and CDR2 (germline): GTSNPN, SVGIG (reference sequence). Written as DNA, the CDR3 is TGTGCCTGTAAAGTTTACAGGGGCTCTGATGGCTACACCTTC. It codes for CACKVYRGSDGYTF.

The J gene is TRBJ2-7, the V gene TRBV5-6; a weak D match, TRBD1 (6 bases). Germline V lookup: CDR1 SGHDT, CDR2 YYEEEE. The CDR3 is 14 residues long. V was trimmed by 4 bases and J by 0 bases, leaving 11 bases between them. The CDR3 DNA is TGTGCCAGCAGCCGAGGGGGTTACTCCTACGAGCAGTACTTC. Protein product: CASSRGGYSYEQYF.

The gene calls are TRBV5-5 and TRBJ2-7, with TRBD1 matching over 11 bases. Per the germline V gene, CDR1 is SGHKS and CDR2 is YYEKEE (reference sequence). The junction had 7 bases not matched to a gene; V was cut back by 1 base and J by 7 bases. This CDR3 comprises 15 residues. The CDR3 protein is CASSLTGTGGSEQYF. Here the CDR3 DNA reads TGTGCCAGCAGCTTGACCGGGACAGGGGGTTCAGAGCAGTACTTC.

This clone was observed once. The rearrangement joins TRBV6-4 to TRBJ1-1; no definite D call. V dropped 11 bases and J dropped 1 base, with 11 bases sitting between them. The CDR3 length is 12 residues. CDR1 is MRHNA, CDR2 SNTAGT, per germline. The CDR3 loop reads CAPRRPNTEAFF. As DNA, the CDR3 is TGTGCCCCCCGGCGGCCGAACACTGAAGCTTTCTTT.

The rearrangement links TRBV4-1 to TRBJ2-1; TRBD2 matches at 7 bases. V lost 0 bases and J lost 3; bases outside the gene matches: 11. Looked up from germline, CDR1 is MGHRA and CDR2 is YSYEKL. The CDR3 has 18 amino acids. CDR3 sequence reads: CASSQEPTGLGGYNEQFF. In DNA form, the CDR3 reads TGCGCCAGCAGCCAAGAACCGACCGGACTAGGAGGCTACAATGAGCAGTTCTTC.

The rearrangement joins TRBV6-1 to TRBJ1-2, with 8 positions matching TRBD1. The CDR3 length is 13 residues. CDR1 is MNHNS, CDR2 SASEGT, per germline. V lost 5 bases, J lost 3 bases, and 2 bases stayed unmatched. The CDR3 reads CASSRQGYYGYTF. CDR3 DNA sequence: TGTGCCAGCAGTCGACAGGGGTACTATGGCTACACCTTC.

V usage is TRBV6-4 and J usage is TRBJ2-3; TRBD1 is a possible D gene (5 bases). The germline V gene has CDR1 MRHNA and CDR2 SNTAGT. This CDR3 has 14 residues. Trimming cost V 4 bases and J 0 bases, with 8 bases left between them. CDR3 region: CASSVRASTDTQYF. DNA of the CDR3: TGTGCCAGCAGTGTCAGGGCGAGCACAGATACGCAGTATTTT.

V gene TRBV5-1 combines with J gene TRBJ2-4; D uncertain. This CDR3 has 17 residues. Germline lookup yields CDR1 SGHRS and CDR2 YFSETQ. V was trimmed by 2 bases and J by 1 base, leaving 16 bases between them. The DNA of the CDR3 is TGCGCCAGCAGCTTCGGTTCTGGTTCTTTGGCCAAAAACATTCAGTACTTC. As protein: CASSFGSGSLAKNIQYF.

CDR3 residues: CAISESAREAYEQYF. The DNA of the CDR3 is TGTGCCATCAGTGAGTCGGCCAGGGAAGCCTACGAGCAGTACTTC. V usage is TRBV10-3 and J usage is TRBJ2-7, with D maybe TRBD1 (5 bases). V lost 0 bases and J lost 2, with 11 bases in between. The CDR3 consists of 15 residues. CDR1 is ENHRY and CDR2 is SYGVKD in the germline V gene.

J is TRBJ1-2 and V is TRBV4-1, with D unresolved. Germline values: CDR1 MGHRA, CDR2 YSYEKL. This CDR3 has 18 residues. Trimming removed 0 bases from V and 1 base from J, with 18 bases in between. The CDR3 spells CASSQDAERGQRNYGYTF. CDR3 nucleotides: TGCGCCAGCAGCCAAGATGCGGAGAGAGGGCAGCGTAACTATGGCTACACCTTC.

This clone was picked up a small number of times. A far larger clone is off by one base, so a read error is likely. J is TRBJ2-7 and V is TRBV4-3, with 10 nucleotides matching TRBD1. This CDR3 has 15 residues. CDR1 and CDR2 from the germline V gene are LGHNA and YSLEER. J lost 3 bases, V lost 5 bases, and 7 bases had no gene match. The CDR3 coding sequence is TGCGCCAGCAGCAGCAGGGGACAGGGGCGCTACGAGCAGTACTTC. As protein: CASSSRGQGRYEQYF.

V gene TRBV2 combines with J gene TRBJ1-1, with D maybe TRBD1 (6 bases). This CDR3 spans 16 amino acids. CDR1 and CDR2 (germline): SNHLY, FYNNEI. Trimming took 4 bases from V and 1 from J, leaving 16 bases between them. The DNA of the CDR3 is TGTGCCAGCAGTGGGGGGCTAGGCAGGGCGAACACTGAAGCTTTCTTT. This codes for CASSGGLGRANTEAFF.

The CDR3 nucleotides are TGTGCCAGCAGTTACTTGGACATAAATGAAAAACTGTTTTTT. Its translation is CASSYLDINEKLFF. The J gene is TRBJ1-4, the V gene TRBV6-6; D possibly corresponds to TRBD1 (5 bases). Trimming took 1 base from V and 5 from J, leaving 8 bases between them. The CDR3 has 14 residues. CDR1 and CDR2 from the germline V gene are MNHNY and SVGAGI (reference sequence).

The CDR3 DNA reads TGTGCCAGCAGCTTCGGGACTACCTCTAGCACAGATACGCAGTATTTT. Its translation is CASSFGTTSSTDTQYF. This sequence joins TRBV11-2 and TRBJ2-3, with 7 bases lining up with TRBD2. The V gene end was trimmed by 3 bases and the J gene end by 0 bases; junction bases not matched to a gene: 6. CDR3 length: 16 amino acids. The germline V gene encodes CDR1 SGHAT and CDR2 FQNNGV.

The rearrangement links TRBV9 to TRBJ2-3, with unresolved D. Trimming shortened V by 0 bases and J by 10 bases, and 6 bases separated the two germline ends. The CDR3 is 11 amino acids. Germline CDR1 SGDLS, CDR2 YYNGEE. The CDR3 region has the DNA TGTGCCAGCAGCGTAGGCACGGCGCAGTATTTT. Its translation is CASSVGTAQYF.

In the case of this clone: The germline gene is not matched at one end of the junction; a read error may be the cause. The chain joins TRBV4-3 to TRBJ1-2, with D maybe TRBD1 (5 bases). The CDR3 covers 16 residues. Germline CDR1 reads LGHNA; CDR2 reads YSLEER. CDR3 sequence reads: CASSQEGGTSYYGYPF. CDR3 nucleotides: TGCGCCAGCAGCCAAGAGGGCGGGACTTCTTACTATGGCTACCCCTTC.

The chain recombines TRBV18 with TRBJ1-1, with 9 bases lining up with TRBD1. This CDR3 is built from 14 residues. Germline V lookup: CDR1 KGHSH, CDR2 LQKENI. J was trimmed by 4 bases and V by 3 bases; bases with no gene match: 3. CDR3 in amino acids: CASSPGQGGTEAFF. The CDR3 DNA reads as TGTGCCAGCTCACCGGGACAGGGAGGCACTGAAGCTTTCTTT.

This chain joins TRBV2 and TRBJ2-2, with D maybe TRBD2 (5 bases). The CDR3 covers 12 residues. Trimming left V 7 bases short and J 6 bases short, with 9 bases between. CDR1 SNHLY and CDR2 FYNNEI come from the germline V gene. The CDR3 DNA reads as TGTGCCAGCATGAGGGTCCCCGGGGAGCTGTTTTTT. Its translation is CASMRVPGELFF.

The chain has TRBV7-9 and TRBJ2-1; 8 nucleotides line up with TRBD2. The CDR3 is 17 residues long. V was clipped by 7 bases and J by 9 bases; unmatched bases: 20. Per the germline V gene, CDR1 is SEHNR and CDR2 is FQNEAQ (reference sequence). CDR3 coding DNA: TGTGCCAGCAACCCCCCAGCGGGGGACACCTCGAGTGGTGAGCAGTTCTTC. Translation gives CASNPPAGDTSSGEQFF.

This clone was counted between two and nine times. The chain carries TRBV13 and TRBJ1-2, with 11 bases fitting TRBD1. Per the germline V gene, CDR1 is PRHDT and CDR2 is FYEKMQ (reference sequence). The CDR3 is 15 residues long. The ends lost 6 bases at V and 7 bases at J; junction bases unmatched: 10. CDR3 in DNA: TGTGCCAGCAGAAACAGAGGACAGGGGGCGGGTGGCTACACCTTC. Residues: CASRNRGQGAGGYTF.

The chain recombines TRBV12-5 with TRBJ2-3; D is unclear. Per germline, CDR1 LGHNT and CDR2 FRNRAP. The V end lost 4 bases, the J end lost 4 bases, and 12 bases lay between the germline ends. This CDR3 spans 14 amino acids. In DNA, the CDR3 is TGTGCTAGTGGTTCTGGCGGCGAGGCAGATACGCAGTATTTT. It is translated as CASGSGGEADTQYF.

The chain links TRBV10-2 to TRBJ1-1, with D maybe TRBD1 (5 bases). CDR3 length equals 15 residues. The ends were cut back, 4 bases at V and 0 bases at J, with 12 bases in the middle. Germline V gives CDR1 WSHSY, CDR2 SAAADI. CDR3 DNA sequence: TGCGCCAGCAGTGGGAGGGGCTTTTTGAACACTGAAGCTTTCTTT. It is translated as CASSGRGFLNTEAFF.

CDR3 coding DNA: TGTGCCAGCAGAAACACCGGGACAGGGGAGTACGAGCAGTTCTTC. It yields the protein CASRNTGTGEYEQFF. The gene calls are TRBV6-5 and TRBJ2-1; 10 bases agree with TRBD1. CDR3 size: 15 residues. V gave up 6 bases and J gave up 10 bases; unmatched junction bases: 12. Germline CDR1 reads MNHEY; CDR2 reads SVGAGI.

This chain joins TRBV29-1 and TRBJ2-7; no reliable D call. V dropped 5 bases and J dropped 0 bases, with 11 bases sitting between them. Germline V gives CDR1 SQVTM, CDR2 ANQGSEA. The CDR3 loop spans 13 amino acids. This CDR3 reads CSVCSGSSYEQYF. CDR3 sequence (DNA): TGCAGCGTTTGCTCAGGTAGCTCCTACGAGCAGTACTTC.